This entry describes one TCR beta chain. These data originate in a study of blood T cell repertoires in COVID-19. The overall study: Samples of COVID-19 (acute and convalescent) were obtained from the United States, Italy and Spain. T cells, B-cell-depleted T cells, or PBMCs provided the cDNA or gDNA that served as material.

Assay used: immunoSEQ multiplex PCR; TCRdb lists only in-frame clones, some missing. The sample shows roughly 350,000 clones, around 87% of them seen only once. The germline V gene encodes CDR1 SNHLY and CDR2 FYNNEI. V was shortened by 4 bases and J by 12 bases, with 16 bases between the two germline ends. The CDR3 has 12 amino acids. The specimen sequenced was peripheral blood. This TCR was recovered from a woman in her twenties or thirties with COVID-19, enrolled during active disease. J is TRBJ2-7 and V is TRBV2; a possible D gene is TRBD2 (6 bases). The CDR3 sequence: CASSGDSLAPYF. The CDR3 DNA is TGTGCCAGCAGTGGGGACTCCTTAGCGCCGTACTTC.